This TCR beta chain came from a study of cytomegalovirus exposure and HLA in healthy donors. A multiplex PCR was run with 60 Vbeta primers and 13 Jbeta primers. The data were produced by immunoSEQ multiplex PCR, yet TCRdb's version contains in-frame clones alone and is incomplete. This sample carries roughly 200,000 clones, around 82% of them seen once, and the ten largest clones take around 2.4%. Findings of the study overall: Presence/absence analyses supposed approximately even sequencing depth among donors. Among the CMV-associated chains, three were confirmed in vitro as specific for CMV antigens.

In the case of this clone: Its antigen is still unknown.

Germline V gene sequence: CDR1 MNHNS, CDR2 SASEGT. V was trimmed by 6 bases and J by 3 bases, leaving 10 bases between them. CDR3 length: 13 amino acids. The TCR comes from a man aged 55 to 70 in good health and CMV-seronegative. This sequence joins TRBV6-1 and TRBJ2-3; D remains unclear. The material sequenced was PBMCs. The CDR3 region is CASRESATDTQYF. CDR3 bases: TGTGCCAGCAGGGAGTCAGCGACAGATACGCAGTATTTT.